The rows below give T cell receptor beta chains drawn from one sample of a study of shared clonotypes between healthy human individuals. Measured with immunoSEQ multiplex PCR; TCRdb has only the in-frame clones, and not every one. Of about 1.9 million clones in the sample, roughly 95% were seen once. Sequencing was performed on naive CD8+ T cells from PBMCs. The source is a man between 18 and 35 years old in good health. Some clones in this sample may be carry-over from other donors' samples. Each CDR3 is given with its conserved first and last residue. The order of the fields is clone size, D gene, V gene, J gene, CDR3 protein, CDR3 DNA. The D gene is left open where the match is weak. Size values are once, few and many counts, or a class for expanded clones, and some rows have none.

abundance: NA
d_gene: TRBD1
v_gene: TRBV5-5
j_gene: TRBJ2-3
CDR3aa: CASSLTGGDTQYF
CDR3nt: TGTGCCAGCAGCTTGACAGGGGGAGATACGCAGTATTTT

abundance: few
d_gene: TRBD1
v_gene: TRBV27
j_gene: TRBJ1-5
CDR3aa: CASSKDRGVKQPQHF
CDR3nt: TGTGCCAGCAGCAAGGACAGGGGAGTTAAGCAGCCCCAGCATTTT

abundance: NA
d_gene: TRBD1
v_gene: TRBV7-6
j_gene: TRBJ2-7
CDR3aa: CASSSRQGPTYEQYF
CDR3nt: TGTGCCAGCAGCTCTCGACAGGGGCCCACCTACGAGCAGTACTTC

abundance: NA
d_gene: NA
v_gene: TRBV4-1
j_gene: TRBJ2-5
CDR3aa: CASRPQDETPQETQYF
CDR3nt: TGCGCCAGCCGACCCCAGGACGAAACTCCCCAAGAGACCCAGTACTTC

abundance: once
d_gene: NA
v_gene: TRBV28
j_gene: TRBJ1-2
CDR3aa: CASDQGLGYTF
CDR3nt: TGTGCCAGCGACCAGGGACTTGGCTACACCTTC

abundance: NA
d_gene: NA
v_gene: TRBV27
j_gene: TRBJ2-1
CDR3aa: CASSSVSYNEQFF
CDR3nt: TGTGCCAGCAGTTCGGTCAGCTACAATGAGCAGTTCTTC

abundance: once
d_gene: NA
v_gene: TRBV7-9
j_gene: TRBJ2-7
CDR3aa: CASRPAQGTQDEQYF
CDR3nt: TGTGCCAGCAGACCTGCCCAGGGAACCCAGGACGAGCAGTACTTC

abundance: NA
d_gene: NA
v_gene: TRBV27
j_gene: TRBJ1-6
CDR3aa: CASSALAPAGVRDSPLHF
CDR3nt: TGTGCCAGCAGTGCCCTCGCCCCAGCAGGAGTGAGGGATTCACCCCTCCACTTT

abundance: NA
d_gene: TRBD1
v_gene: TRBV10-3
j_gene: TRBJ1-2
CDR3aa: CAISELGGPAGGYGYTF
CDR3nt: TGTGCCATCAGTGAGTTAGGGGGGCCCGCAGGGGGCTATGGCTACACCTTC

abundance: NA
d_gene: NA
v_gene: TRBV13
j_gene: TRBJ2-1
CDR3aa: CASSFGGFNEQFF
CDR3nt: TGTGCCAGCAGCTTTGGGGGTTTCAATGAGCAGTTCTTC